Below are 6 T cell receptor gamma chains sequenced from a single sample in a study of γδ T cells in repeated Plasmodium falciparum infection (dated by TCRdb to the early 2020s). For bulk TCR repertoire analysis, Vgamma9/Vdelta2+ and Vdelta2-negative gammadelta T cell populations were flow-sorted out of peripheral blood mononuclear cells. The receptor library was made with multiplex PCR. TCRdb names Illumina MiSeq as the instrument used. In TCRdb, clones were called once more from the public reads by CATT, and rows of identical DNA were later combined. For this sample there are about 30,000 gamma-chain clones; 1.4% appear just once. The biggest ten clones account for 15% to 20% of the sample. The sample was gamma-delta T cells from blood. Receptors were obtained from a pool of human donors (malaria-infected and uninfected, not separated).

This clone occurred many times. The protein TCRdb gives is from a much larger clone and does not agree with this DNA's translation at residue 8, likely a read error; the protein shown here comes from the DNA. The DNA of the CDR3 is TGTGCCTTGTGGGAGGCCCAGGGGTTGGGCAAAAAAATCAAGGTATTT. The encoded protein is CALWEAQGLGKKIKVF. V is TRGV9 and J is TRGJP. No J segment appears in TCRdb, so it was assigned here by matching the sequence to germline. The V gene end was trimmed by 2 bases and the J gene end by 9 bases; junction bases not matched to a gene: 7. The V gene's germline CDR1 is GITISATS and CDR2 ISYDGTV (reference sequence). The CDR3 runs to 16 residues.

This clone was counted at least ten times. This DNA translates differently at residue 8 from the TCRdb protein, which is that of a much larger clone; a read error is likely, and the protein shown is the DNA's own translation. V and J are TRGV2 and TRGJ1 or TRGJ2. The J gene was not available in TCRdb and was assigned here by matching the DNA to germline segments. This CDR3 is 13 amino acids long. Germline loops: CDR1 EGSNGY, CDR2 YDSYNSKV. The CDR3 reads CATWDGNCYKKLF. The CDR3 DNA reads TGTGCCACCTGGGACGGGAATTGTTATAAGAAACTCTTT.

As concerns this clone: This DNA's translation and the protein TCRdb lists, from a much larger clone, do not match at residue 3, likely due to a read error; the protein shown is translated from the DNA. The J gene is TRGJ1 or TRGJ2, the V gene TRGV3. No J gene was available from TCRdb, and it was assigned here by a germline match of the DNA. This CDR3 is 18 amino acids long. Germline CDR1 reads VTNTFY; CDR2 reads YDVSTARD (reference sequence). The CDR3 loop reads CAAWDRRIARTLYYKKLF. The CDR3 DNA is TGTGCCGCCTGGGACAGGCGAATAGCCAGGACCCTTTATTATAAGAAACTCTTT.

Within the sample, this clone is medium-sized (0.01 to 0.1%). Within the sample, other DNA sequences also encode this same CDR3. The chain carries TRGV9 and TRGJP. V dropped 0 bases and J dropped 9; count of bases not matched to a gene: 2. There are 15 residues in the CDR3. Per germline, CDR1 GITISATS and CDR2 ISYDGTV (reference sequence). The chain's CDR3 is CALWEVRLGKKIKVF. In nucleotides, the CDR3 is TGTGCCTTGTGGGAGGTGCGGTTGGGCAAAAAAATCAAGGTATTT.

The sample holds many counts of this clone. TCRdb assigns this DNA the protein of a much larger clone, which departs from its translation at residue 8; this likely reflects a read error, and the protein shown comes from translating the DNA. CDR3 residues: CATWDNRVDYKKLF. CDR3 nucleotides: TGTGCCACCTGGGATAATAGGGTCGATTATAAGAAACTCTTT. The V call is TRGV8, the J call TRGJ1 or TRGJ2. The CDR3 extends over 14 amino acids. Germline V gives CDR1 VENAVY, CDR2 YDSYNSRV. V lost 2 bases to trimming and J lost 5 bases; unmatched junction nucleotides: 9.

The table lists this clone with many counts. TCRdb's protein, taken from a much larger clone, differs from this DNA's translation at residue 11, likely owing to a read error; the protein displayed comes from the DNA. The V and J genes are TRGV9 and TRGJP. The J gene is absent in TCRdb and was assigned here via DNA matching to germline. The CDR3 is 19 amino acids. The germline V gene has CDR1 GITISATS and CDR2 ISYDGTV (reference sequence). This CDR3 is CALWEVPGGQGLGKKIKVF. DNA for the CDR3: TGTGCCTTGTGGGAGGTGCCTGGGGGCCAAGGGTTGGGCAAAAAAATCAAGGTATTT.